This T cell receptor beta chain originates from a study of CD8 T cells in ankylosing spondylitis. This clonotype was found many times. Libraries for TCR beta were made by quantitative 5'-RACE with molecular barcodes. One entry per CDR3 protein results from TCRdb running MiXCR on the 5' RACE reads. The repertoire holds about 150,000 distinct CDR3 sequences, with approximately 10% as singletons. The CDR3 loop spans 15 amino acids. V lost 0 bases, J lost 10 bases, and 9 bases stayed unmatched. Looked up from germline, CDR1 is KGHSH and CDR2 is LQKENI. This receptor was identified in a female donor with ankylosing spondylitis or in good health (not recorded which). J is TRBJ2-1 and V is TRBV18, with 7 nucleotides matching TRBD2. Sequencing was done on a sample of blood, either unsorted or a sorted T cell fraction (not recorded which). CDR3 nucleotide sequence: TGTGCCAGCTCACCACCATGGACTAGTCGTCGCGAGCAGTTCTTC. Its protein is CASSPPWTSRREQFF.